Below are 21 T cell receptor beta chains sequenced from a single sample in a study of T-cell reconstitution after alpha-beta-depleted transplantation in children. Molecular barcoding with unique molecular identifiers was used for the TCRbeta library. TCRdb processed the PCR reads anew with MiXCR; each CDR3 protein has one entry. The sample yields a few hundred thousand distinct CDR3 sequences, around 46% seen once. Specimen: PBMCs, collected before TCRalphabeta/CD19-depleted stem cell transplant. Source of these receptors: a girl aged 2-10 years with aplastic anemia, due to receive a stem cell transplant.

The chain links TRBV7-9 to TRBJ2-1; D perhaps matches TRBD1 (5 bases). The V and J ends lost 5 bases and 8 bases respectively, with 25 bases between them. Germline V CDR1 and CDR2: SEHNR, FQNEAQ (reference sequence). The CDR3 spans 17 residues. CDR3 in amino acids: CASSNNPGHLEGDEQFF. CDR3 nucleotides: TGTGCCAGCAGCAACAATCCCGGACACCTCGAAGGGGATGAGCAGTTCTTC. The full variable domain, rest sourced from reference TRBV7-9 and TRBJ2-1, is DTGVSQNPRHKITKRGQNVTFRCDPISEHNRLYWYRQTLGQGPEFLTYFQNEAQLEKSRLLSDRFSAERPKGSFSTLEIQRTEQGDSAMYLCASSNNPGHLEGDEQFFGPGTRLTVL.

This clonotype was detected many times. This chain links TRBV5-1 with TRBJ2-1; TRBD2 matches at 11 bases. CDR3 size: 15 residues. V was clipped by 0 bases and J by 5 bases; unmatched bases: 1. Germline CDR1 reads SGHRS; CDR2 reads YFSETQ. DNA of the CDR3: TGCGCCAGCAGCTTGGCTAGCGGGAGGAACAATGAGCAGTTCTTC. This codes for CASSLASGRNNEQFF.

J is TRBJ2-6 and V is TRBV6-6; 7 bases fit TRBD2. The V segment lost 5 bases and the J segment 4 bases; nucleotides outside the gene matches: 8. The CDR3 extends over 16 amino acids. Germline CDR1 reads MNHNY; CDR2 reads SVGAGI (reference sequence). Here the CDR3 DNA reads TGTGCCAGCAGTCTACCGGGGGGATCCGGGGCCAACGTCCTGACTTTC. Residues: CASSLPGGSGANVLTF.

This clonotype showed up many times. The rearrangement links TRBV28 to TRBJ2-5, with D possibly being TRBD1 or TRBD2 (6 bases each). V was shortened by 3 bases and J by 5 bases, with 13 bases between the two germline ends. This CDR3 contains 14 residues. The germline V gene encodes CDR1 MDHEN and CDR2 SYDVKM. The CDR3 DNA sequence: TGTGCCAGCAGTTTTAGAGGGGGGAAGGAGACCCAGTACTTC. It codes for CASSFRGGKETQYF.

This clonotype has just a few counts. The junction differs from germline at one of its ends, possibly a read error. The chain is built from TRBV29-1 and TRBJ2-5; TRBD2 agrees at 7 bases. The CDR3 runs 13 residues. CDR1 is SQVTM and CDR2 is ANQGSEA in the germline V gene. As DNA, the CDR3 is TGCAGCGTTGTAAGGGACTACCAAGCGACCCAGTACTTC. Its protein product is CSVVRDYQATQYF.

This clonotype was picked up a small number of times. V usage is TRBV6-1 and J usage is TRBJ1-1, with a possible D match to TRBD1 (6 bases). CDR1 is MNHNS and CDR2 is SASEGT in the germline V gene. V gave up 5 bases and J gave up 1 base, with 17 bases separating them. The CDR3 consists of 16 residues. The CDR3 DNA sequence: TGTGCCAGCAGTACGGGGGACACCTCATGGAACACTGAAGCTTTCTTT. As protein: CASSTGDTSWNTEAFF.

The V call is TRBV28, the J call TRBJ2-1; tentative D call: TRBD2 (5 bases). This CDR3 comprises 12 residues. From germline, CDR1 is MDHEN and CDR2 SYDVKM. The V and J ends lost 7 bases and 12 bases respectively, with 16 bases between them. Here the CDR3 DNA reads TGTGCCAGCACCTTAGGAGGCAGTGTGCAGTTCTTC. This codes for CASTLGGSVQFF.

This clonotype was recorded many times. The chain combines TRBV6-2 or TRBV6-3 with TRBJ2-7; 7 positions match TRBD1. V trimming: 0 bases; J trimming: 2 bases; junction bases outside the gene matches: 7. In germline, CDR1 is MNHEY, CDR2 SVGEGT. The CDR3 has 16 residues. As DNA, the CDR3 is TGTGCCAGCAGTTACTCCATCCGGGACAGTCCCTACGAGCAGTACTTC. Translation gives CASSYSIRDSPYEQYF.

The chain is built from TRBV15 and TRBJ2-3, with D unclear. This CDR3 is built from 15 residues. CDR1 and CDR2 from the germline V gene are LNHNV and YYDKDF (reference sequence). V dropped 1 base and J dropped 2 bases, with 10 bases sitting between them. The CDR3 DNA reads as TGTGCCACCAGCAGAGGGGAACAATCCACAGATACGCAGTATTTT. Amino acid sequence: CATSRGEQSTDTQYF.

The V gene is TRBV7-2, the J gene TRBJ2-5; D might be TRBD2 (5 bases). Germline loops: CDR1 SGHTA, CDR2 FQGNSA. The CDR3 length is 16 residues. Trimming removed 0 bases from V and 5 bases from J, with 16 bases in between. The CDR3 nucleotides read TGTGCCAGCAGCTTAGCGACCAGCGGAGTAGGGGAGACCCAGTACTTC. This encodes CASSLATSGVGETQYF.

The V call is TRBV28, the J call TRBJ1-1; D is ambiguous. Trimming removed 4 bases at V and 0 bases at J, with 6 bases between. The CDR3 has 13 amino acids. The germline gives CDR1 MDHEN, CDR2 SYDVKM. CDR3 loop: CASSYPLNTEAFF. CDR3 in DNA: TGTGCCAGCAGTTACCCCCTGAACACTGAAGCTTTCTTT. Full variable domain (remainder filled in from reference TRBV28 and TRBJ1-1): DVKVTQSSRYLVKRTGEKVFLECVQDMDHENMFWYRQDPGLGLRLIYFSYDVKMKEKGDIPEGYSVSREKKERFSLILESASTNQTSMYLCASSYPLNTEAFFGQGTRLTVV.

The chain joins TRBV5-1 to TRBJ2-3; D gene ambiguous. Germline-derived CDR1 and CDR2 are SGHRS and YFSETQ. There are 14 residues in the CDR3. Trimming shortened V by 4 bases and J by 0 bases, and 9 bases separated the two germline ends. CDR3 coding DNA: TGCGCCAGCAGCAGTGGTCGTAGCACAGATACGCAGTATTTT. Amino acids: CASSSGRSTDTQYF.

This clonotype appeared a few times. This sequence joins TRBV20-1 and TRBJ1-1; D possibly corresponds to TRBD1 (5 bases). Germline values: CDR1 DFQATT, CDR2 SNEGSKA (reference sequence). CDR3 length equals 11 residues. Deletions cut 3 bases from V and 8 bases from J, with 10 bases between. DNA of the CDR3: TGCAGTGCTAGGGGGCTGAAGGAAGCTTTCTTT. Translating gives CSARGLKEAFF.

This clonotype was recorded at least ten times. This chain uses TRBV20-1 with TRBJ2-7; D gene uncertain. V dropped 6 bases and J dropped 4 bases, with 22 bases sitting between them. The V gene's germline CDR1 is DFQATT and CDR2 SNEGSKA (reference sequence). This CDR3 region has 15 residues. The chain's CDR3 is CSALHRVGTFYEQYF. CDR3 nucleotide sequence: TGCAGTGCACTCCATCGGGTAGGCACCTTTTACGAGCAGTACTTC.

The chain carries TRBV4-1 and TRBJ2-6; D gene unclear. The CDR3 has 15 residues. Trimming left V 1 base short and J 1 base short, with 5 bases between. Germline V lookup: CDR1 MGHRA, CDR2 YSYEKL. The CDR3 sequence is CASSQVDSGANVLTF. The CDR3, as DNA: TGCGCCAGCAGCCAAGTCGATTCTGGGGCCAACGTCCTGACTTTC.

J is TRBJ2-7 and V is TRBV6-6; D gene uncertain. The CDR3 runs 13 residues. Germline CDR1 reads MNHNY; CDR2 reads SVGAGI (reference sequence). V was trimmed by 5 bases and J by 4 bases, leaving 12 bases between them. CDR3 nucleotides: TGTGCCAGCAGTGTAGATGTCTTATACGAGCAGTACTTC. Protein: CASSVDVLYEQYF.

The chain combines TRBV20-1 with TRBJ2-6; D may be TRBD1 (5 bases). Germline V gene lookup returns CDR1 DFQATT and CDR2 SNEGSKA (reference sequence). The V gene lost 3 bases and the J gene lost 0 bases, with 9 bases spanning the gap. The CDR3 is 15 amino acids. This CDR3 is CSASPGHSGANVLTF. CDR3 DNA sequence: TGCAGTGCTAGCCCCGGACACTCTGGGGCCAACGTCCTGACTTTC.

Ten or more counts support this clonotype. Here the CDR3 DNA reads TGCAGCGTTGAAGTGGACCACGAGCAGTACTTC. Translating it yields CSVEVDHEQYF. The chain employs TRBV29-1 and TRBJ2-7; no definite D call. This CDR3 has 11 amino acids. From germline, CDR1 is SQVTM and CDR2 ANQGSEA. Deletions cut 1 base from V and 5 bases from J, with 6 bases between.

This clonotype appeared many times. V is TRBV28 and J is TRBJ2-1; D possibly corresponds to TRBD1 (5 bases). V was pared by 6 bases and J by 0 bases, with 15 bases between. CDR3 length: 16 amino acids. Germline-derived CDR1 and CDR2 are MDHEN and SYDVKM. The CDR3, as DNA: TGTGCCAGCAGCCACCATACAGGCTTCTCCTACAATGAGCAGTTCTTC. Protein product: CASSHHTGFSYNEQFF.

CDR3 DNA: TGCAGTGCTAACGCAGGGATCGGGGAGCTGTTTTTT. The encoded protein is CSANAGIGELFF. The rearrangement joins TRBV20-1 to TRBJ2-2, with a possible D match to TRBD1 (5 bases). This CDR3 has 12 residues. CDR1 and CDR2 from the germline V gene are DFQATT and SNEGSKA (reference sequence). Trimming took off 4 bases at V and 7 bases at J, with 10 bases between the two ends.

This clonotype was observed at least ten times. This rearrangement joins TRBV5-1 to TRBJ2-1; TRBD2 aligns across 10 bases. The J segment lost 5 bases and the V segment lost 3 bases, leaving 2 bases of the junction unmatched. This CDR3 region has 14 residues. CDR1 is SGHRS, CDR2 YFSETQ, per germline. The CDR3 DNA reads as TGCGCCAGCAGCTCTAGCGGGAGTAACAATGAGCAGTTCTTC. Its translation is CASSSSGSNNEQFF.